Following are 18 T cell receptor beta chains from one sample sequenced in a study of blood T cell repertoires in COVID-19. Sequenced by immunoSEQ multiplex PCR; TCRdb stores in-frame clones only, minus some. The data show under 130,000 clones, with around 87% seen just once and 32% held by the top ten. Sequenced: peripheral blood. The receptors derive from a woman of 80 years or more with acute or convalescent COVID-19.

V and J are TRBV7-9 and TRBJ2-2; D gene unclear. Trimming cost V 2 bases and J 4 bases, with 5 bases left between them. The CDR3 consists of 13 residues. The germline V gene encodes CDR1 SEHNR and CDR2 FQNEAQ (reference sequence). The CDR3: CASSLTLTGELFF. CDR3 bases: TGTGCCAGCAGCTTAACTCTCACCGGGGAGCTGTTTTTT.

The V call is TRBV7-8, the J call TRBJ1-4; D not certain. V was cut by 1 base and J by 0 bases, with 9 bases left in between. Per germline, CDR1 SGHVS and CDR2 FQNEAQ. There are 16 residues in the CDR3. In nucleotides, the CDR3 is TGTGCCAGCAGCTTAGGGCGGGTTGCAACTAATGAAAAACTGTTTTTT. Protein: CASSLGRVATNEKLFF.

V usage is TRBV10-3 and J usage is TRBJ1-5; TRBD1 matches 7 bases. Germline V gene sequence: CDR1 ENHRY, CDR2 SYGVKD. The ends lost 10 bases at V and 4 bases at J; junction bases unmatched: 7. The CDR3 runs to 13 residues. In nucleotides, the CDR3 is TGTGCCACCCGGGACAGATTAAATCAGCCCCAGCATTTT. This encodes CATRDRLNQPQHF.

The CDR3 spells CASSPTGGLNTEAFF. The CDR3 DNA is TGTGCCAGCAGCCCGACAGGGGGCCTTAACACTGAAGCTTTCTTT. The chain is built from TRBV7-2 and TRBJ1-1; 10 nucleotides align to TRBD1. CDR1 is SGHTA, CDR2 FQGNSA, per germline. V shed 5 bases, J shed 2 bases, and the junction held 5 bases outside the gene matches. This CDR3 comprises 15 residues.

The V and J genes are TRBV6-2 or TRBV6-3 and TRBJ2-5; maybe TRBD2 (6 bases). The CDR3 totals 13 residues. The germline gives CDR1 MNHEY, CDR2 SVGEGT. V was pared by 6 bases and J by 5 bases, with 13 bases between. The DNA of the CDR3 is TGTGCCAGCAGCCGCCTGGGGGGTGAGACCCAGTACTTC. Encoded protein: CASSRLGGETQYF.

V gene TRBV7-2 combines with J gene TRBJ2-3, with D perhaps matching TRBD2 (5 bases). The CDR3 length is 14 residues. In germline, CDR1 is SGHTA, CDR2 FQGNSA. V lost 1 base to trimming and J lost 2 bases, with 7 bases between them. The CDR3 sequence is CASSLVRATDTQYF. CDR3 DNA: TGTGCCAGCAGCTTAGTGCGGGCCACAGATACGCAGTATTTT.

J is TRBJ2-7 and V is TRBV30; weak D call: TRBD1 (6 bases). In germline, CDR1 is GTSNPN, CDR2 SVGIG (reference sequence). The CDR3 contains 12 residues. Trimming left V 4 bases short and J 5 bases short, with 12 bases between. The CDR3 is CAWTGVGNEQYF. The CDR3 DNA reads as TGTGCCTGGACAGGGGTAGGCAACGAGCAGTACTTC.

The chain is built from TRBV6-5 and TRBJ1-1, with 7 bases that match TRBD1. CDR1 MNHEY and CDR2 SVGAGI come from the germline V gene. The CDR3 runs 13 residues. V dropped 4 bases and J dropped 7; count of bases not matched to a gene: 6. The CDR3: CASSLTGTFEAFF. DNA for the CDR3: TGTGCCAGCAGTTTGACAGGGACATTTGAAGCTTTCTTT.

V gene TRBV10-3 combines with J gene TRBJ2-2; the match to TRBD2 covers 14 bases. Trimming at V came to 5 bases and at J to 4 bases, leaving 15 bases not matched to a gene. The CDR3 loop spans 20 amino acids. Germline CDR1 reads ENHRY; CDR2 reads SYGVKD. The CDR3 sequence is CAISPRRGLAGGQPTGELFF. CDR3 DNA: TGTGCCATCAGTCCTCGTCGTGGACTAGCGGGGGGCCAGCCCACCGGGGAGCTGTTTTTT.

The V call is TRBV7-2, the J call TRBJ2-3, with TRBD2 matching over 7 bases. J lost 4 bases, V lost 5 bases, and 9 bases had no gene match. CDR1 and CDR2 (germline): SGHTA, FQGNSA. This CDR3 is 15 amino acids long. CDR3 amino acids: CASSPQAGWSDTQYF. The CDR3 nucleotides are TGTGCCAGCAGCCCACAAGCGGGGTGGTCAGATACGCAGTATTTT.

About this clone: The junction departs from germline at one end; a sequencing error may be responsible. V usage is TRBV7-9 and J usage is TRBJ1-4, with D maybe TRBD1 (6 bases). There are 15 residues in the CDR3. Germline CDR1 and CDR2: SEHNR and FQNEAQ (reference sequence). CDR3 bases: TGTGCCAGCAGCTTCTCCGGGACAACGAATGAAAAACTGTTTTTT. Translating it yields CASSFSGTTNEKLFF.

V gene TRBV18 combines with J gene TRBJ2-3; 15 bases align to TRBD2. Germline assignment: CDR1 KGHSH and CDR2 LQKENI. J was trimmed by 7 bases and V by 3 bases; bases with no gene match: 2. The CDR3 has 15 residues. CDR3 DNA: TGTGCCAGCTCACCTGGGACTAGCGGGGGGTATACGCAGTATTTT. Translating gives CASSPGTSGGYTQYF.

The chain is built from TRBV28 and TRBJ1-6; D is uncertain. V lost 7 bases and J lost 8, with 15 bases in between. This CDR3 comprises 14 residues. Looked up from germline, CDR1 is MDHEN and CDR2 is SYDVKM. This CDR3 is CASITRGYDSPLHF. The CDR3 DNA follows: TGTGCCAGCATCACCCGGGGTTACGATTCACCCCTCCACTTT.

The chain recombines TRBV5-1 with TRBJ1-1; D remains ambiguous. V was cut by 0 bases and J by 1 base, with 10 bases left in between. The germline V gene has CDR1 SGHRS and CDR2 YFSETQ. The CDR3 extends over 15 amino acids. This CDR3 reads CASSLVLGGNTEAFF. The CDR3 DNA reads as TGCGCCAGCAGCTTGGTCCTAGGAGGGAACACTGAAGCTTTCTTT.

This chain joins TRBV28 and TRBJ1-2; D unclear. The CDR3 spans 15 residues. With 2 bases removed from V and 6 bases from J, the gap between germline ends came to 16 bases. CDR1 is MDHEN and CDR2 is SYDVKM in the germline V gene. For the CDR3, the DNA is TGTGCCAGCAGTTTAATTGGGAGCGCAGTTAATGGCTACACCTTC. It yields the protein CASSLIGSAVNGYTF.

J is TRBJ2-3 and V is TRBV3-1 (or the pseudogene TRBV3-2); 12 positions agree with TRBD2. The V gene's germline CDR1 is LGHDT and CDR2 YNNKEL (reference sequence). This CDR3 region has 20 residues. After removal of 0 bases from V and 0 bases from J, the junction contained 10 bases not matched to a gene. This CDR3 is CASSQEWTSGANPSTDTQYF. The DNA for the CDR3 is TGTGCCAGCAGCCAAGAGTGGACTAGCGGGGCTAACCCTAGCACAGATACGCAGTATTTT.

The chain carries TRBV6-1 and TRBJ2-1, with 9 positions matching TRBD1. The CDR3 consists of 16 residues. V lost 3 bases to trimming and J lost 7 bases; unmatched junction nucleotides: 10. Germline-derived CDR1 and CDR2 are MNHNS and SASEGT. CDR3 sequence (DNA): TGTGCCAGCAGTGACGAGGGACAGGGTTTGGGTAATGAGCAGTTCTTC. The encoded protein is CASSDEGQGLGNEQFF.

The CDR3 DNA reads TGTGCCATCAGTGGTGGGACAGGGTTTGATGGCTACACCTTC. Translation: CAISGGTGFDGYTF. This chain joins TRBV10-3 and TRBJ1-2; 9 bases align to TRBD1. The CDR3 sequence is 14 residues long. Germline trimming cut 4 bases from V and 6 bases from J; bases unmatched to any gene: 6. Germline CDR1 reads ENHRY; CDR2 reads SYGVKD.